This T cell receptor (beta chain) was documented in a study of T cells in Graves' hyperthyroidism and ophthalmopathy. This clonotype was observed at least ten times. From RNA transcripts, TCR beta CDR3 regions were amplified. In the first-round RT-PCR of the TCR CDR3, the HTBI primer set was used. Via MiXCR, TCRdb re-called the multiplex PCR reads, giving one row per CDR3 protein. The repertoire holds about 350,000 distinct CDR3 sequences, roughly 15% seen once, with approximately 20% in the top ten. V lost 8 bases, J lost 3 bases, and 16 bases lay in between. CDR1 and CDR2 from the germline V gene are DFQATT and SNEGSKA (reference sequence). This CDR3 region has 13 residues. Patients were excluded because of uncontrolled infection, other autoimmune disease, pregnancy or lactation.

The sequencing input was blood. The TCR was taken from a woman aged 60-75 years with Graves' ophthalmopathy. This chain joins TRBV20-1 and TRBJ1-1; a possible D gene is TRBD1 (5 bases). The CDR3 region is CSFSGGSYTEAFF. CDR3 in DNA: TGCAGTTTCAGTGGGGGTAGCTACACTGAAGCTTTCTTT.